This T cell receptor beta chain was sequenced during a study of cytomegalovirus exposure and HLA in healthy donors. The CDR3 is 15 residues long. Trimming at V came to 7 bases and at J to 7 bases, leaving 15 bases not matched to a gene. Germline values: CDR1 SGHRS, CDR2 YFSETQ. Use of 60 Vbeta and 13 Jbeta primers characterized the PCR. This table comes from immunoSEQ multiplex PCR, and its TCRdb copy is limited to in-frame clones, with some not included. The profile shows fewer than 150,000 clones, 80% of them singletons. This receptor was identified in a man between 35 and 55 years old in good health and CMV-seropositive. The sample consisted of PBMCs. The chain employs TRBV5-1 and TRBJ2-3; 7 bases match TRBD1. This chain's CDR3 is CASSMRDSAGYTQYF. DNA of the CDR3: TGCGCCAGCTCAATGAGGGACAGCGCAGGGTATACGCAGTATTTT.